Listed below are T cell receptor beta chains from one sample, sequenced in a study of T cells in localized non-small cell lung cancer. The protocol was immunoSEQ multiplex PCR, while the TCRdb copy is restricted to in-frame clones and leaves out a portion. Of about 6,800 clones in the sample, approximately 46% were seen once. The material was lymph node tissue, obtained before any cancer treatment. The receptors here all came from a man aged 40 to 69 with stage I lung adenocarcinoma. Each CDR3 is given with its conserved first and last residue. The D gene is left open where the match is weak. Some rows have no size entry. The others give once, few or many, or a class for an expanded clone.

length,D,size,J,V,DNA,CDR3
15,-,-,TRBJ1-1,TRBV28,TGTGCCAGCAGTGACGACAGGACGCGGAACACTGAAGCTTTCTTT,CASSDDRTRNTEAFF
12,-,-,TRBJ1-1,TRBV28,TGTGCCAGCAGTCTCGGGACACCCGAAGCTTTCTTT,CASSLGTPEAFF
15,TRBD1,few,TRBJ2-5,TRBV4-1,TGCGCCAGCAGCCAGTTAGGGACAGGGGTAGAGACCCAGTACTTC,CASSQLGTGVETQYF
15,-,-,TRBJ1-1,TRBV4-1,TGCGCCAGCAGCCAAGAGAGGGGCTCTAGCACTGAAGCTTTCTTT,CASSQERGSSTEAFF
15,TRBD1,-,TRBJ1-2,TRBV5-1,TGCGCCAGCAGCTCGTGGACAGGATGGGACTATGGCTACACCTTC,CASSSWTGWDYGYTF
14,-,few,TRBJ2-2,TRBV9,TGTGCCAGCCAAACGCGGGCGAACACCGGGGAGCTGTTTTTT,CASQTRANTGELFF
15,-,-,TRBJ1-4,TRBV6-8,TGTGCCAGCAAGGAGGTTCCAGGACCGATTGAAAAACTGTTTTTT,CASKEVPGPIEKLFF
16,TRBD2,-,TRBJ2-1,TRBV12-5,TGTGCCAGCATCCAGGGACTAGCGAGTATCTACAATGAGCAGTTCTTC,CASIQGLASIYNEQFF
14,TRBD2,-,TRBJ2-1,TRBV11-3,TGTGCCAGCAGCTTACGGGGACTAGCCCATGAGCAGTTCTTC,CASSLRGLAHEQFF
15,TRBD2,few,TRBJ2-7,TRBV30,TGTGCCTGGAGTGTCATGAGCGGGAGCGGTTACGAGCAGTACTTC,CAWSVMSGSGYEQYF
14,TRBD1,-,TRBJ2-1,TRBV11-3,TGTGCCAGCAGCCGGGACAGGGGGCAGAATGAGCAGTTCTTC,CASSRDRGQNEQFF
14,-,-,TRBJ2-7,TRBV28,TGTGCCAGCAGTTTACCCCCTCCTGCGGCAGGGATGAACTTC,CASSLPPPAAGMNF
15,-,few,TRBJ1-1,TRBV9,TGTGCCAGCAGCGTTTCTCCAGGGTATGCCACTGAAGCTTTCTTT,CASSVSPGYATEAFF
16,-,-,TRBJ2-7,TRBV11-3,TGTGCCAGCAGCTACGCGCACGGGACTTCTCCCTACGAGCAGTACTTC,CASSYAHGTSPYEQYF
14,-,few,TRBJ1-1,TRBV9,TGTGCCAGCAGCGTAGGGGATGGGAGGACTGAAGCTTTCTTT,CASSVGDGRTEAFF
15,-,-,TRBJ2-7,TRBV4-1,TGCGCCAGCAGCCAAGGTCCTCACGGGGTTTACGAGCAGTACTTC,CASSQGPHGVYEQYF
12,-,-,TRBJ2-1,TRBV12-5,TGTGCTAGTGGTTTGATAGGGGGTGAGCAGTTCTTC,CASGLIGGEQFF
14,-,medium-sized,TRBJ2-1,TRBV11-3,TGTGCCAGCAGCAGAACGACAGGTATGAATGAGCAGTTCTTC,CASSRTTGMNEQFF
14,-,-,TRBJ2-7,TRBV19,TGTGCCAGTAGTTGGGGGTCCAGCTCCTACGAGCAGTACTTC,CASSWGSSSYEQYF
15,TRBD2,-,TRBJ2-7,TRBV6-8,TGTGCCAGCAGAACTAGCGGGAAAGGCACCTACGAGCAGTACTTC,CASRTSGKGTYEQYF
13,-,-,TRBJ2-3,TRBV10-3,TGTGCCATCAGTGAGGGTGGCACAGATACGCAGTATTTT,CAISEGGTDTQYF
13,-,-,TRBJ1-2,TRBV6-8,TGTGCCAGCAGTTTCACAGGGAATAATGGCTACACCTTC,CASSFTGNNGYTF
16,TRBD1,-,TRBJ1-1,TRBV6-8,TGTGCCAGCAGTTACAGGCAGGGGGGATTGAGGACTGAAGCTTTCTTT,CASSYRQGGLRTEAFF
18,TRBD1,-,TRBJ1-3,TRBV9,TGTGCCAGCAGCGTAGCTACCGCCGGACAGGGCGCTGGAAACACCATATATTTT,CASSVATAGQGAGNTIYF
13,-,-,TRBJ1-1,TRBV29-1,TGCAGCGTTGTAGGGGACTTGAACACTGAAGCTTTCTTT,CSVVGDLNTEAFF
15,TRBD2,-,TRBJ2-1,TRBV5-1,TGCGCCAGCAGCTTGAGTCTAGCGGGGGTCAATGAGCAGTTCTTC,CASSLSLAGVNEQFF
16,TRBD2,-,TRBJ2-7,TRBV4-1,TGCGCCAGCAGCCAATCCCCCGGCGGGGGTACCTACGAGCAGTACTTC,CASSQSPGGGTYEQYF
17,-,few,TRBJ1-1,TRBV23-1,TGCGCCAGCAGCCAAGTTATGGGGTATGACCGGGTCCCTGAAGCTTTCTTT,CASSQVMGYDRVPEAFF
13,-,-,TRBJ1-4,TRBV28,TGTGCCAGCAGTTTTGTAGACATCGGAAAACTGTTTTTT,CASSFVDIGKLFF
12,-,-,TRBJ2-5,TRBV18,TGTGCCAGCTCGCCGGTACAAGAGACCCAGTACTTC,CASSPVQETQYF
14,-,-,TRBJ1-1,TRBV10-1,TGCGCTAGCAGTGAGAGCAGGAAGAACACTGAAGCTTTCTTT,CASSESRKNTEAFF
13,TRBD2,once,TRBJ2-3,TRBV18,TGTGCCAGCTCCGGACTAGCGGGAGATACGCAGTATTTT,CASSGLAGDTQYF
15,-,-,TRBJ1-4,TRBV2,TGTGCCAGCTCCGGAGGTTTAGCAACTAATGAAAAACTGTTTTTT,CASSGGLATNEKLFF
16,TRBD1,-,TRBJ2-4,TRBV6-8,TGTGCCATCAGCCGGGACAGGGACATAGCCAAAAACATTCAGTACTTC,CAISRDRDIAKNIQYF
15,TRBD1,-,TRBJ1-1,TRBV19,TGTGCCAGTAGTATCCGGACAGGGGCCGTCGCTGAAGCTTTCTTT,CASSIRTGAVAEAFF
13,-,once,TRBJ1-2,TRBV30,TGTGCCTGGCGAGGACATCGGGAAACGTGGTACACCTTC,CAWRGHRETWYTF
13,-,few,TRBJ2-7,TRBV6-8,TGTGCCAGCAGTTGGCGACCTGGTGACGAGCAGTACTTC,CASSWRPGDEQYF
14,TRBD1,-,TRBJ2-7,TRBV10-2,TGCGCCAGCTATGGGACAGACGGGACCTACGAGCAGTACTTC,CASYGTDGTYEQYF
14,-,-,TRBJ1-1,TRBV15,TGTGCCACCAGCAGAGATACCCAGGGCCGCCAAGCTTTCTTT,CATSRDTQGRQAFF
15,-,few,TRBJ2-5,TRBV14,TGTGCCAGCAGCCGAGGAACAGGTCCCCAAGAGACCCAGTACTTC,CASSRGTGPQETQYF
14,-,-,TRBJ2-1,TRBV11-3,TGTGCCAGCAGCTCCGAAGTAACTTACAATGAGCAGTTCTTC,CASSSEVTYNEQFF
15,TRBD1,few,TRBJ2-1,TRBV11-3,TGTGCCAGCAGCGAAAGGACAGGGGCCCACAATGAGCAGTTCTTC,CASSERTGAHNEQFF